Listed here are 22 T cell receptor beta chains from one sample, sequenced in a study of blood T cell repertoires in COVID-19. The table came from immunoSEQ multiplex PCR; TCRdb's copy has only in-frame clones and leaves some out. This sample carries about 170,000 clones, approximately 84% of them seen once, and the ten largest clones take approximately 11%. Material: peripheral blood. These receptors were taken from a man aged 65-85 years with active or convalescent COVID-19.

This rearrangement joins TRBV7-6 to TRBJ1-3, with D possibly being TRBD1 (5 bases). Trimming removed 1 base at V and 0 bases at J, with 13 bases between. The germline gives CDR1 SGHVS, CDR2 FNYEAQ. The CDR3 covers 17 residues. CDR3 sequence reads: CASSLGHQGFSGNTIYF. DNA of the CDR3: TGTGCCAGCAGCTTAGGCCACCAGGGTTTCTCTGGAAACACCATATATTTT.

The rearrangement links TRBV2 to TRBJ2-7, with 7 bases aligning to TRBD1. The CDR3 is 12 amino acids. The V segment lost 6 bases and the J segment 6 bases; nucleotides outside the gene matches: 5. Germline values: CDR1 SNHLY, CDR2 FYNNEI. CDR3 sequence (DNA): TGTGCCAGCAGCTCAGACAGGGCCGAGCAGTACTTC. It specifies CASSSDRAEQYF. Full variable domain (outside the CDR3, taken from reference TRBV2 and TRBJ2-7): EPEVTQTPSHQVTQMGQEVILRCVPISNHLYFYWYRQILGQKVEFLVSFYNNEISEKSEIFDDQFSVERPDGSNFTLKIRSTKLEDSAMYFCASSSDRAEQYFGPGTRLTVT.

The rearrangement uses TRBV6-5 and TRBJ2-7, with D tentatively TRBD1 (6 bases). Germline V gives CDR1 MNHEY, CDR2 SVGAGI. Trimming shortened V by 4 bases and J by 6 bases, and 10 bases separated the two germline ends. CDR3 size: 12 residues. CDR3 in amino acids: CASSSFRGEQYF. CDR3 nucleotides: TGTGCCAGCAGTTCTTTCAGGGGCGAGCAGTACTTC.

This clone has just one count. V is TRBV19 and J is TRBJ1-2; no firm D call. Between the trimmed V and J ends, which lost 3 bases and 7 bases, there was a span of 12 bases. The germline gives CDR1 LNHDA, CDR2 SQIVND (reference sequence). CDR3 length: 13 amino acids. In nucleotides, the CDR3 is TGTGCCAGTAGTATTTCCTGGGCCTCTGGCTACACCTTC. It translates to CASSISWASGYTF.

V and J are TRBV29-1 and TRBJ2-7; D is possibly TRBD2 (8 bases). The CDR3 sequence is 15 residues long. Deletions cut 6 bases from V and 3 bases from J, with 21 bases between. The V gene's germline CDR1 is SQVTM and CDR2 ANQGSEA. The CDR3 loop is CSVRGGTGEIYEQYF. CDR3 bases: TGCAGCGTCCGGGGGGGAACAGGGGAAATCTACGAGCAGTACTTC.

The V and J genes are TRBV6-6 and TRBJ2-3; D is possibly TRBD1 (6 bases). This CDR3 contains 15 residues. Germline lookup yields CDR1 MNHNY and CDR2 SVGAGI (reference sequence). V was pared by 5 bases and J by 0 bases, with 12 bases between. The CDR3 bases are TGTGCCAGCAGTCAGACAGGAGGAAGCACAGATACGCAGTATTTT. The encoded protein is CASSQTGGSTDTQYF.

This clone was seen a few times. CDR3 sequence (DNA): TGCGCCAGCACCCCGGGGGGGACAGGGGACGGCTACACCTTC. Amino acids: CASTPGGTGDGYTF. This chain joins TRBV5-1 and TRBJ1-2; 10 bases match TRBD1. Losses at the gene ends were 6 bases for V and 8 bases for J; bases not matched to a gene: 10. Germline V gene sequence: CDR1 SGHRS, CDR2 YFSETQ. This CDR3 comprises 14 residues.

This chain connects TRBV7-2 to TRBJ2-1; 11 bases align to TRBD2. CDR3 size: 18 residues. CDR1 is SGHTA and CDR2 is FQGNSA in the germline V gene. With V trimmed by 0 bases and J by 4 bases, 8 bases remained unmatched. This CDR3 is CASSLALGSGGAYNEQFF. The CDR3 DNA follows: TGTGCCAGCAGCTTAGCGCTAGGTAGCGGGGGGGCTTACAATGAGCAGTTCTTC.

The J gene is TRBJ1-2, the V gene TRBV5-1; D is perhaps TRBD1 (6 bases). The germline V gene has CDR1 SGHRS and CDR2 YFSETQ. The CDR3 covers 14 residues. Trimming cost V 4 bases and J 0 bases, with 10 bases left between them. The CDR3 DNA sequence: TGCGCCAGCAGCCGACAGGACCCTAACTATGGCTACACCTTC. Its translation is CASSRQDPNYGYTF.

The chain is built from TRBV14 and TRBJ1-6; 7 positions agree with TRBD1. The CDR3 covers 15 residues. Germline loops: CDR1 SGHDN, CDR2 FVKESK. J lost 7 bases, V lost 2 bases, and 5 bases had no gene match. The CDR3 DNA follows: TGTGCCAGCAGCCAAAGAAGGGGGCCGAATTCACCCCTCCACTTT. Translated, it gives CASSQRRGPNSPLHF. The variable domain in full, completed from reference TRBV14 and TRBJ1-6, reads EAGVTQFPSHSVIEKGQTVTLRCDPISGHDNLYWYRRVMGKEIKFLLHFVKESKQDESGMPNNRFLAERTGGTYSTLKVQPAELEDSGVYFCASSQRRGPNSPLHFGNGTRLTVT.

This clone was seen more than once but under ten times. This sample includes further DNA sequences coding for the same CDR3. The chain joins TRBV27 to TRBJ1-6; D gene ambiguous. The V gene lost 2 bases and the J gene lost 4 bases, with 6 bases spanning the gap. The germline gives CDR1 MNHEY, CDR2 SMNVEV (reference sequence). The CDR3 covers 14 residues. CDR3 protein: CASSLGGYNSPLHF. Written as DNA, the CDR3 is TGTGCCAGCAGTTTAGGAGGGTATAATTCACCCCTCCACTTT.

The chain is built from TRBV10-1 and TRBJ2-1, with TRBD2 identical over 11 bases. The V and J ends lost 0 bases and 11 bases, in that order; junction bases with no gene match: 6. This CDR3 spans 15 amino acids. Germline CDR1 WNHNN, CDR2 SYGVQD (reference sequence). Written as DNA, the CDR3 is TGCGCCAGCAGTGAGTCCGGGCTAGCGGGGGGAAAGCAGTTCTTC. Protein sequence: CASSESGLAGGKQFF.

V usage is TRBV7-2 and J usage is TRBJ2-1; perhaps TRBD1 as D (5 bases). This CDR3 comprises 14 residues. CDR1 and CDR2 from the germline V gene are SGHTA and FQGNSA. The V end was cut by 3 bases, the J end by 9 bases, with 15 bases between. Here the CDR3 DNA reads TGTGCCAGCAGCTTCGACAGTGCCGGCGGTGAGCAGTTCTTC. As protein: CASSFDSAGGEQFF.

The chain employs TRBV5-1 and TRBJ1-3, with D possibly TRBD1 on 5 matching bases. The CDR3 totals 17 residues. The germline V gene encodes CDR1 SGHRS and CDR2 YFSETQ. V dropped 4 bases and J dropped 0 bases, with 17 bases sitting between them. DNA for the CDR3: TGCGCCAGCAGCGTCGGGACGACGGGGGTCTCTGGAAACACCATATATTTT. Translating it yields CASSVGTTGVSGNTIYF.

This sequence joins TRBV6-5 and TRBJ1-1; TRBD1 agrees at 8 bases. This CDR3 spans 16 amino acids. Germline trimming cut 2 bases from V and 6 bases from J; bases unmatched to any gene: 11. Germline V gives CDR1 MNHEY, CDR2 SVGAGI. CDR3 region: CASSYEGTGFVSEAFF. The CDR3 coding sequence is TGTGCCAGCAGTTACGAAGGGACAGGATTCGTGTCTGAAGCTTTCTTT.

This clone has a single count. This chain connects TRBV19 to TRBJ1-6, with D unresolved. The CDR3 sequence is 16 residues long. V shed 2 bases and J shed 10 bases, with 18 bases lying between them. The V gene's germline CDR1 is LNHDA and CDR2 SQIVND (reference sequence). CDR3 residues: CASSISLIGVGSPLHF. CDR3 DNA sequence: TGTGCCAGTAGTATAAGTCTTATCGGGGTCGGATCACCCCTCCACTTT.

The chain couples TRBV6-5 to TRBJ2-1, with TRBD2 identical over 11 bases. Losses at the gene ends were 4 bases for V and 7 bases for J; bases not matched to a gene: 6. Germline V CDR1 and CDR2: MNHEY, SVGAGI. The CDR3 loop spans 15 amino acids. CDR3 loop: CASSSSGRRDNEQFF. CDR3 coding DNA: TGTGCCAGCAGTTCTAGCGGGAGGAGGGATAATGAGCAGTTCTTC.

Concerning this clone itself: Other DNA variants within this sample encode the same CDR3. As DNA, the CDR3 is TGTGCCAGCAGCTCGGACAGCTACGAGCAGTACTTC. It is translated as CASSSDSYEQYF. This chain uses TRBV5-4 with TRBJ2-7; perhaps TRBD1 as D (6 bases). The germline gives CDR1 SGHNT, CDR2 YYREEE (reference sequence). This CDR3 contains 12 residues. V lost 3 bases to trimming and J lost 3 bases, with 7 bases between them.

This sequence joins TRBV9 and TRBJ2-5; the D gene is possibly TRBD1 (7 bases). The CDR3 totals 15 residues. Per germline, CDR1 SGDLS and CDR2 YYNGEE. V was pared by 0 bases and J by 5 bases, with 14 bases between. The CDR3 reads CASSVVGGGGETQYF. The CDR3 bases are TGTGCCAGCAGCGTAGTTGGAGGGGGCGGTGAGACCCAGTACTTC.

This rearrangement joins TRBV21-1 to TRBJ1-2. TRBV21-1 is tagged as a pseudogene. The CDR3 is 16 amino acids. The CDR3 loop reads CASSQEKSSANYGYTF. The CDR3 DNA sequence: TGTGCCAGCAGCCAAGAGAAGAGCAGCGCTAACTATGGCTACACCTTC.

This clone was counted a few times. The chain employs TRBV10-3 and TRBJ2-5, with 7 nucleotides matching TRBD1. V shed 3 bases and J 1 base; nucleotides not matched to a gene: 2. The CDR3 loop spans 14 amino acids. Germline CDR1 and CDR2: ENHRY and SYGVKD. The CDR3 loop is CAISDGTAQETQYF. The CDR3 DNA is TGTGCCATCAGTGATGGGACAGCCCAAGAGACCCAGTACTTC.

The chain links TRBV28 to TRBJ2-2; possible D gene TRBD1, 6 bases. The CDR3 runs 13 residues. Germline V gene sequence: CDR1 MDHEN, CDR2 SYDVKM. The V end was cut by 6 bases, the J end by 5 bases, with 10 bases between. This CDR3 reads CASSRTVTGELFF. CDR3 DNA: TGTGCCAGCAGCCGGACAGTAACCGGGGAGCTGTTTTTT.